The 24 T cell receptor beta chains below come from one sample, sequenced in a study of cytomegalovirus exposure and HLA in healthy donors. PCR used 60 Vbeta primers and 13 Jbeta primers. TCRdb's copy holds only in-frame clones and misses some; the assay was immunoSEQ multiplex PCR. The data contain 200,000 or so clones, approximately 79% of them seen just once; the ten biggest clones take up 1.7%. Input material: PBMCs. Receptor source: a man in his fifties or sixties in good health and CMV-seronegative.

The gene calls are TRBV2 and TRBJ2-2; 13 bases match TRBD2. Germline lookup yields CDR1 SNHLY and CDR2 FYNNEI. The V segment lost 3 bases and the J segment 2 bases; nucleotides outside the gene matches: 6. The CDR3 has 18 residues. CDR3 DNA: TGTGCCAGCAGTGATGCTCGGACTAGCGGGAGAAACACCGGGGAGCTGTTTTTT. Translation gives CASSDARTSGRNTGELFF.

The CDR3 DNA follows: TGCGCCAGCAGCACCCAGCGGGAGGCCCTCACCGGGGAGCTGTTTTTT. It yields the protein CASSTQREALTGELFF. V gene TRBV5-1 combines with J gene TRBJ2-2, with 9 bases fitting TRBD2. Germline CDR1 and CDR2: SGHRS and YFSETQ. After removal of 4 bases from V and 4 bases from J, the junction contained 8 bases not matched to a gene. The CDR3 covers 16 residues.

The chain is built from TRBV2 and TRBJ2-1; 7 nucleotides line up with TRBD1. This CDR3 spans 15 amino acids. Unmatched junction bases numbered 5, after V lost 6 bases and J lost 0 bases. Looked up from germline, CDR1 is SNHLY and CDR2 is FYNNEI. CDR3 in DNA: TGTGCCAGCAGGGAACAGGGGTCCTCCTACAATGAGCAGTTCTTC. It yields the protein CASREQGSSYNEQFF.

The rearrangement uses TRBV14 and TRBJ1-1, with a weak D call TRBD1 (5 bases). The CDR3 extends over 15 amino acids. Germline V gives CDR1 SGHDN, CDR2 FVKESK. V gave up 4 bases and J gave up 1 base, with 13 bases separating them. In nucleotides, the CDR3 is TGTGCCAGCAGCCCGAGGAAAACAGGGAACACTGAAGCTTTCTTT. Its translation is CASSPRKTGNTEAFF.

V gene TRBV14 combines with J gene TRBJ2-1, with D possibly TRBD2 on 6 matching bases. V lost 5 bases to trimming and J lost 6 bases, with 20 bases between them. The germline gives CDR1 SGHDN, CDR2 FVKESK. The CDR3 spans 16 residues. CDR3 DNA: TGTGCCAGCAGCATCACTCCGGGACTCCCATTCAATGAGCAGTTCTTC. It translates to CASSITPGLPFNEQFF.

This clone turned up a few times. The chain couples TRBV7-2 to TRBJ1-4; D is undetermined. Trimming cost V 5 bases and J 2 bases, with 15 bases left between them. Germline-derived CDR1 and CDR2 are SGHTA and FQGNSA. CDR3 length equals 16 residues. CDR3 protein: CASSPHAPGTNEKLFF. The CDR3 nucleotides read TGTGCCAGCAGCCCCCACGCGCCCGGGACTAATGAAAAACTGTTTTTT.

In DNA form, the CDR3 reads TGTGCCAGCAGTGAAAGGGGGACAGGCCATGGCTACACCTTC. Translating it yields CASSERGTGHGYTF. This chain links TRBV6-1 with TRBJ1-2; 8 nucleotides align to TRBD1. Trimming at V came to 2 bases and at J to 6 bases, leaving 5 bases not matched to a gene. Germline V gives CDR1 MNHNS, CDR2 SASEGT. The CDR3 is 14 residues long.

The chain employs TRBV9 and TRBJ1-1; a possible D gene is TRBD1 (5 bases). Germline CDR1 reads SGDLS; CDR2 reads YYNGEE. V was clipped by 3 bases and J by 2 bases, with 11 bases between them. The length of the CDR3 is 14 residues. CDR3 nucleotides: TGTGCCAGCAGCGCCAGTCAGGGAAACACTGAAGCTTTCTTT. This sequence encodes CASSASQGNTEAFF.

The chain links TRBV4-2 to TRBJ2-2; 7 positions agree with TRBD2. Germline V lookup: CDR1 LGHNA, CDR2 YNFKEQ. Germline trimming cut 4 bases from V and 3 bases from J; bases unmatched to any gene: 5. The CDR3 has 15 amino acids. CDR3 protein: CASSLSGTDTGELFF. In DNA, the CDR3 is TGTGCCAGCAGCCTGAGCGGGACGGACACCGGGGAGCTGTTTTTT.

The chain uses TRBV28 and TRBJ2-3; 7 nucleotides line up with TRBD2. Germline CDR1 MDHEN, CDR2 SYDVKM. The CDR3 spans 14 residues. Losses at the gene ends were 8 bases for V and 0 bases for J; bases not matched to a gene: 5. CDR3 coding DNA: TGTGCCAGCTCGGGGGGTTATAGCACAGATACGCAGTATTTT. Its protein product is CASSGGYSTDTQYF.

The rearrangement joins TRBV7-3 to TRBJ2-3; a possible D gene is TRBD2 (5 bases). CDR3 length: 15 residues. Germline V gene sequence: CDR1 SGHTA, CDR2 FQGTGA. Trimming cost V 5 bases and J 0 bases, with 12 bases left between them. CDR3 coding DNA: TGTGCCAGCAGCGCACTAGGTTCTAGCACAGATACGCAGTATTTT. This sequence encodes CASSALGSSTDTQYF.

This chain joins TRBV28 and TRBJ2-7; 14 nucleotides match TRBD2. The CDR3 covers 15 residues. The junction had 2 bases not matched to a gene; V was cut back by 5 bases and J by 2 bases. The V gene's germline CDR1 is MDHEN and CDR2 SYDVKM. The CDR3 loop reads CASSPGLAGAYEQYF. The DNA for the CDR3 is TGTGCCAGCAGTCCGGGACTAGCGGGAGCCTACGAGCAGTACTTC.

On this clone itself: The sample holds other DNA sequences that translate to the same CDR3. J is TRBJ2-1 and V is TRBV18; 12 nucleotides match TRBD2. The CDR3 loop spans 15 amino acids. Germline V lookup: CDR1 KGHSH, CDR2 LQKENI. Losses at the gene ends were 3 bases for V and 5 bases for J; bases not matched to a gene: 2. CDR3 region: CASSPRLAGDNEQFF. CDR3 DNA sequence: TGTGCCAGCTCACCCCGACTAGCGGGAGACAATGAGCAGTTCTTC. Full variable domain (outside the CDR3, taken from reference TRBV18 and TRBJ2-1): NAGVMQNPRHLVRRRGQEARLRCSPMKGHSHVYWYRQLPEEGLKFMVYLQKENIIDESGMPKERFSAEFPKEGPSILRIQQVVRGDSAAYFCASSPRLAGDNEQFFGPGTRLTVL.

This clone was picked up a small number of times. The chain uses TRBV7-2 and TRBJ2-2; D gene ambiguous. Germline assignment: CDR1 SGHTA and CDR2 FQGNSA. CDR3 length: 13 residues. Trimming cost V 0 bases and J 5 bases, with 4 bases left between them. For the CDR3, the DNA is TGTGCCAGCAGCTTAGCGAGAACCGGGGAGCTGTTTTTT. It translates to CASSLARTGELFF.

This chain uses TRBV7-9 with TRBJ2-7, with TRBD1 matching 8 bases. This CDR3 region has 14 residues. Unmatched junction bases numbered 2, after V lost 1 base and J lost 3 bases. Germline CDR1 SEHNR, CDR2 FQNEAQ (reference sequence). The CDR3 DNA sequence: TGTGCCAGCAGCTTAGGGACAGGGAACTACGAGCAGTACTTC. Translation gives CASSLGTGNYEQYF.

The CDR3 is CASSLLVGTGGYNEQFF. CDR3 nucleotide sequence: TGTGCCAGCAGCCTCCTCGTGGGGACAGGGGGCTACAATGAGCAGTTCTTC. This chain uses TRBV7-9 with TRBJ2-1; 11 nucleotides agree with TRBD1. The trim removed 5 bases at V and 3 bases at J, leaving 9 bases unmatched. Germline loops: CDR1 SEHNR, CDR2 FQNEAQ (reference sequence). The CDR3 is 17 amino acids.

The CDR3 DNA reads as TGTGCCAGCAGCTCGTTGACTAGCGGGAACACAGATACGCAGTATTTT. This codes for CASSSLTSGNTDTQYF. The chain carries TRBV7-3 and TRBJ2-3; 11 bases are a match to TRBD2. The germline gives CDR1 SGHTA, CDR2 FQGTGA. V lost 4 bases to trimming and J lost 2 bases; unmatched junction nucleotides: 5. The CDR3 is 16 amino acids.

This clone has only a few counts. The gene calls are TRBV30 and TRBJ2-1; 9 bases match TRBD2. Losses at the gene ends were 3 bases for V and 2 bases for J; bases not matched to a gene: 11. The CDR3 loop spans 17 amino acids. Germline CDR1 reads GTSNPN; CDR2 reads SVGIG (reference sequence). In DNA form, the CDR3 reads TGTGCCTGGAGAGGTAGCGGGAGTCTGGGGACCTACAATGAGCAGTTCTTC. As protein: CAWRGSGSLGTYNEQFF.

This chain connects TRBV2 to TRBJ1-1, with D uncertain. V lost 5 bases to trimming and J lost 1 base, with 5 bases between them. The CDR3 totals 12 residues. Looked up from germline, CDR1 is SNHLY and CDR2 is FYNNEI. The CDR3 DNA is TGTGCCAGCAGTTTCCGGAACACTGAAGCTTTCTTT. It is translated as CASSFRNTEAFF.

The rearrangement uses TRBV5-1 and TRBJ2-3; 12 bases are shared with TRBD1. J lost 2 bases, V lost 4 bases, and 2 bases had no gene match. Germline loops: CDR1 SGHRS, CDR2 YFSETQ. This CDR3 contains 15 residues. The CDR3 nucleotides read TGCGCCAGCAGCCTGGGACAGGGGGCCACAGATACGCAGTATTTT. The encoded protein is CASSLGQGATDTQYF.

The V call is TRBV10-3, the J call TRBJ2-2; 12 nucleotides match TRBD2. The germline V gene encodes CDR1 ENHRY and CDR2 SYGVKD. This CDR3 is 16 amino acids long. Trimming removed 7 bases from V and 3 bases from J; junction bases left unmatched: 6. This CDR3 reads CAIKRLAGEHTGELFF. The CDR3, as DNA: TGTGCCATCAAACGACTAGCGGGAGAACACACCGGGGAGCTGTTTTTT.

The CDR3: CASRGAELFF. CDR3 nucleotide sequence: TGTGCCAGCCGCGGGGCGGAGCTGTTTTTT. The chain links TRBV6-6 to TRBJ2-2; weak D call: TRBD2 (6 bases). Germline CDR1 MNHNY, CDR2 SVGAGI (reference sequence). This CDR3 region has 10 residues. Trimming stripped 8 bases from V and 10 bases from J, with 8 bases between.

The chain is built from TRBV9 and TRBJ2-7; 10 nucleotides match TRBD2. The CDR3 runs 15 residues. V trimming: 0 bases; J trimming: 6 bases; junction bases outside the gene matches: 6. Germline V gene data show CDR1 as SGDLS and CDR2 as YYNGEE. The CDR3 spells CASSVGLAGGVEQYF. Written as DNA, the CDR3 is TGTGCCAGCAGCGTAGGTTTAGCGGGAGGAGTCGAGCAGTACTTC.

The V and J genes are TRBV18 and TRBJ2-2; 7 positions agree with TRBD1. J was trimmed by 0 bases and V by 5 bases; bases with no gene match: 9. Germline-derived CDR1 and CDR2 are KGHSH and LQKENI. The length of the CDR3 is 17 residues. CDR3 coding DNA: TGTGCCAGCTCAGCAAAAAGCACAGGGGCGAACACCGGGGAGCTGTTTTTT. This codes for CASSAKSTGANTGELFF.